These T cell receptor beta chains were read from a single sample in a study of T-cell reconstitution after alpha-beta-depleted transplantation in children. A single record per CDR3 protein comes from TCRdb applying MiXCR to the PCR reads. The data show fewer than 35,000 distinct CDR3 sequences, roughly 19% seen once. The source was PBMCs, mostly from graft donor cells, collected 60 days after TCRalphabeta/CD19-depleted stem cell transplant. Receptors originate from a male patient aged 2 to 9 who had a stem cell transplant for acute lymphoblastic leukemia, so the T cells may come from the graft donor. Both conserved end residues are trimmed from each CDR3.

>TRBV29-1
SAKPGTGAYEQY
>TRBV10-2
ASTQRPLRETQY
>TRBV7-2
ASSLAGRPGANVLT
>TRBV7-9
ASSLSSSEQY
>TRBV4-3
ASSLERLYRGSDEKLF
>TRBV28
ASSLSRTSKNTGELF
>TRBV5-1
ASSGQETQY
>TRBV3-1
ASSLGTSGRVTDTQY
>TRBV12-3/TRBV12-4
ASRAGMNTIY
>TRBV7-9
ASSLYRDGLETQY
>TRBV20-1
SARPGFNTEAF
>TRBV7-2
ASTKTGNTEAF
>TRBV24-1
ATSGRVGVYDEQF
>TRBV11-2
ASGFTSGRGSETQY
>TRBV3-1
ASSRPPEREGQKQY
>TRBV7-2
ASSLRVGGSAGGRTGELF
>TRBV10-3
AISESDGTSGTETQY
>TRBV7-9
ASSFAEKQETQY
>TRBV7-2
ASSFSGGNEQF
>TRBV12-3/TRBV12-4
ASSFELGGNTEAF
>TRBV11-2
ASSSKVLAGPQGEQY
>TRBV7-6
ASSFGQGRDYGYT
>TRBV10-3
AISGYKEDGDYGYT
>TRBV15
ATSQGLGNTIY
>TRBV5-5
ASSLVFRGIHNEQF
>TRBV12-3/TRBV12-4
ASTLWLAGTGELF
>TRBV7-9
ASSLARARQY
>TRBV12-5
ASGLGLQGPPGELF
>TRBV20-1
SARDPGTSGVSDTQY
>TRBV20-1
SAKGIYEQY
>TRBV20-1
SAGSSGRGTDTQY
>TRBV12-3/TRBV12-4
ASTLGGDGYT
>TRBV11-1
ASSFPGSEGVLSSGANVLT
>TRBV19
ASNQGRTETQY
>TRBV7-2
ASSTSIGTSGSGYNEQF
>TRBV24-1
ATSDAGTTSNQPQH
>TRBV4-2
ASSRTSVETQY
>TRBV30
AWETGNTEAF
>TRBV5-1
ASSLAGLGDTQY
>TRBV7-2
ASSQHPTHSGEVGGANVLT
>TRBV29-1
SALGQGYEQY
>TRBV6-1
ASRQGTNSNQPQH
>TRBV4-1
ASSQDWEGGYGQPQH
>TRBV28
ASSSTNRLAGASIRETQY
>TRBV7-9
ASSLRTGGKETQY
>TRBV6-5
ASSFHYGTPNTGELF
>TRBV12-3/TRBV12-4
ASSLRDLNEKLF
>TRBV28
ASSFPQGSYNEQF
>TRBV10-2
ASSAQGDTGELF
>TRBV5-1
ASSLAVGAGAF
>TRBV6-5
ASSPPGQASYEQY
>TRBV20-1
SANRVISYNEQF
>TRBV28
ASSPGHTNTGELF
>TRBV10-3
AISVRTSGRSTGELF
>TRBV7-2
ASSAYRAGENIQY
>TRBV29-1
SVAGQGRYEKLF